The entry that follows covers one T cell receptor beta chain sequence. Its target antigen remains unknown. No base quality information exists; no much larger clone differs at one position. This sample was included in a study of T cell changes during pregnancy in multiple sclerosis (dated by TCRdb to between 2018 and 2021). Background for the entire study: In women with multiple sclerosis, the researchers looked at how the T cell repertoire shifted as pregnancy progressed.

The CDR3 numbers 17 residues from cysteine through phenylalanine. Solely the CDR3 DNA is kept, with 51 bases framed from the first base. For this chain, trimming is 4 bases at the V end and 6 bases at the J end, and the number of junction bases without a gene match is 14. The CDR1 and CDR2 encoded by the germline V gene are SGHRS and YFSETQ. Library preparation was by the immunoSEQ multiplex PCR assay. The immuneACCESS repertoire file appears here via TCRdb, limited to in-frame rearrangements. These files lack a portion of the clones; in checked studies, under half of the deficit traces to unresolved V genes, and the cause of the others is not known. This sample has 70,000 to 100,000 clones in its table, and 85% to 95% of those were observed once. The ten largest clones add up to around 4.1% of the sample.

The clonotype was recovered from a female donor with multiple sclerosis, enrolled in a pregnancy study. Source: peripheral blood, taken in the first trimester of pregnancy. This chain is built from TRBV5-1 and TRBJ2-2; TRBD2 agrees with 8 junctional bases. The CDR3 protein: CASSRTSFIGSAGELFF. The sequenced DNA is TGCGCCAGCAGCCGGACTAGCTTTATAGGTAGTGCCGGGGAGCTGTTTTTT.